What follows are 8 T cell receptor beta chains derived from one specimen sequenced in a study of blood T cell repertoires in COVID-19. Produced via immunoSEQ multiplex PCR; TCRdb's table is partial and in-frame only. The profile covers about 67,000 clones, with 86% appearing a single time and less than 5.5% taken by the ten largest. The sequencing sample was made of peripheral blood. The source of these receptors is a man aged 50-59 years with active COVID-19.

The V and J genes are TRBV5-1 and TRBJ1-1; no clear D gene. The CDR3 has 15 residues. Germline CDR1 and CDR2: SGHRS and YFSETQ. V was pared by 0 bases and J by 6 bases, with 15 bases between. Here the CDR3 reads CASSLAESRLSEAFF. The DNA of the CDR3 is TGCGCCAGCAGCTTGGCCGAATCGCGGCTCTCTGAAGCTTTCTTT.

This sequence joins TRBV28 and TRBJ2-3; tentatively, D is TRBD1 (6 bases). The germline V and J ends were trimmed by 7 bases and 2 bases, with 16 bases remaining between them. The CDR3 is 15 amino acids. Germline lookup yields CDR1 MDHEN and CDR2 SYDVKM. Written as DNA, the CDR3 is TGTGCCAGCATTAGTAGGGACACCTTCACAGATACGCAGTATTTT. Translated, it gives CASISRDTFTDTQYF.

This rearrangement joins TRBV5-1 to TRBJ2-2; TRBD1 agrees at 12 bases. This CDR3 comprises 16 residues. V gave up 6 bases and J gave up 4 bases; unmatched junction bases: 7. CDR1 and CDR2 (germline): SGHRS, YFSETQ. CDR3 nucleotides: TGCGCCAGCATAGCCGGGACAGGGGGCACCACCGGGGAGCTGTTTTTT. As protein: CASIAGTGGTTGELFF. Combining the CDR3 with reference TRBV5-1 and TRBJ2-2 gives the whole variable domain KAGVTQTPRYLIKTRGQQVTLSCSPISGHRSVSWYQQTPGQGLQFLFEYFSETQRNKGNFPGRFSGRQFSNSRSEMNVSTLELGDSALYLCASIAGTGGTTGELFFGEGSRLTVL.

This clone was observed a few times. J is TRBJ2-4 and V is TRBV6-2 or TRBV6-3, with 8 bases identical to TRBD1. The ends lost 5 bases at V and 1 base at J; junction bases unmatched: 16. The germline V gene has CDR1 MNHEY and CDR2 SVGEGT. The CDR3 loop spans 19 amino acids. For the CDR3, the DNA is TGTGCCAGCAGTCCCGGACAGGGACGTAATTATAACGCCAAAAACATTCAGTACTTC. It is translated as CASSPGQGRNYNAKNIQYF.

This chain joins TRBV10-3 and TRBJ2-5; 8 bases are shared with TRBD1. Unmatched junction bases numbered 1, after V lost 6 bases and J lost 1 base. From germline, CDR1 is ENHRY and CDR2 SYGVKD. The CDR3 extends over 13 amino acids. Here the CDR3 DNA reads TGTGCCATCAGAGGGACAGGCCAAGAGACCCAGTACTTC. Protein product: CAIRGTGQETQYF.

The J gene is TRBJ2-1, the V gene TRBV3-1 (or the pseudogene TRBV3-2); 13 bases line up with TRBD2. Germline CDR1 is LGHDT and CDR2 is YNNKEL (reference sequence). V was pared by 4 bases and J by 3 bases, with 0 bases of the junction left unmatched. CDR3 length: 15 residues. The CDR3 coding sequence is TGTGCCAGCAGCCGACTAGCGGGGGGCTACAATGAGCAGTTCTTC. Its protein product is CASSRLAGGYNEQFF.

CDR3 DNA sequence: TGTGCCAGTAGGCGGGACAGGCGGGAGCAGCCCCAGCATTTT. It is translated as CASRRDRREQPQHF. This chain joins TRBV19 and TRBJ1-5, with 8 bases identical to TRBD1. Germline V CDR1 and CDR2: LNHDA, SQIVND (reference sequence). This CDR3 spans 14 amino acids. Germline trimming cut 6 bases from V and 7 bases from J; bases unmatched to any gene: 8. The complete variable domain, with remaining parts taken from reference TRBV19 and TRBJ1-5, reads DGGITQSPKYLFRKEGQNVTLSCEQNLNHDAMYWYRQDPGQGLRLIYYSQIVNDFQKGDIAEGYSVSREKKESFPLTVTSAQKNPTAFYLCASRRDRREQPQHFGDGTRLSIL.

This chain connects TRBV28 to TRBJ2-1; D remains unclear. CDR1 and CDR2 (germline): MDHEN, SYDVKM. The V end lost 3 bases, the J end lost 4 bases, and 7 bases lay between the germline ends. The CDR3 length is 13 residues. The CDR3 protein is CASSFEVYNEQFF. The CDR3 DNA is TGTGCCAGCAGTTTTGAGGTGTACAATGAGCAGTTCTTC.